This T cell receptor (beta chain) was recorded in a study of control samples from healthy donors and cancer patients. V was cut by 5 bases and J by 5 bases, with 12 bases left in between. The length of the CDR3 is 13 residues. The repertoire was sequenced with immunoSEQ multiplex PCR; TCRdb's copy has only in-frame clones and lacks some. The repertoire holds just over 90,000 clones, with 85% to 90% as singletons. Sequenced sample: blood. The chain combines TRBV12-3 or TRBV12-4 with TRBJ1-1, with a possible D match to TRBD1 (6 bases). The TCR was taken from a woman aged 50 to 65 in good health. In nucleotides, the CDR3 is TGTGCCAGCAGTCCAGGGGCTCGGACTGAAGCTTTCTTT. Translated: CASSPGARTEAFF.